What follows are 24 T cell receptor beta chains derived from one specimen sequenced in a study of blood T cell repertoires in COVID-19. The method was immunoSEQ multiplex PCR; TCRdb's version includes in-frame clones alone and lacks a portion of them. The profile shows approximately 210,000 clones, roughly 85% of them singletons. The sequenced material came from peripheral blood. The source of these receptors is a woman older than 75 with acute or convalescent COVID-19.

CDR3 in DNA: TGTGCCAGCAGCAAAGTGGGACAGGGTTGCAATCAGCCCCAGCATTTT. The encoded protein is CASSKVGQGCNQPQHF. V gene TRBV21-1 combines with J gene TRBJ1-5; the D call of TRBD1 is as the table states it, not checked on the DNA. TRBV21-1 is deemed a pseudogene. The CDR3 extends over 16 amino acids.

This clone is a singleton in its sample. The chain joins TRBV9 to TRBJ1-2; D unresolved. This CDR3 comprises 15 residues. Trimming took 4 bases from V and 8 from J, leaving 21 bases between them. The germline V gene encodes CDR1 SGDLS and CDR2 YYNGEE. CDR3 loop: CASSPRQIGSVGYTF. The CDR3 DNA reads as TGTGCCAGCAGCCCCCGACAAATTGGATCGGTAGGCTACACCTTC.

V and J are TRBV27 and TRBJ2-3, with D perhaps matching TRBD1 (6 bases). CDR3 length equals 16 residues. Germline V lookup: CDR1 MNHEY, CDR2 SMNVEV (reference sequence). V lost 7 bases to trimming and J lost 6 bases, with 23 bases between them. The CDR3 bases are TGTGCCAGCATTCCAGATTTGGGGGCGCCCGGGGATACGCAGTATTTT. Translated: CASIPDLGAPGDTQYF.

V usage is TRBV20-1 and J usage is TRBJ1-6; D not resolved. With 3 bases removed from V and 7 bases from J, the gap between germline ends came to 4 bases. The germline CDR1 and CDR2 sequences are DFQATT and SNEGSKA (reference sequence). This CDR3 is built from 11 residues. The DNA for the CDR3 is TGCAGTGCTAGCAGAAATTCACCCCTCCACTTT. Its translation: CSASRNSPLHF.

This sequence joins TRBV6-5 and TRBJ2-7; tentatively, D is TRBD1 (6 bases). The CDR3 loop spans 16 amino acids. V shed 2 bases and J shed 6 bases, with 20 bases lying between them. Per the germline V gene, CDR1 is MNHEY and CDR2 is SVGAGI. The CDR3 region is CASSYRPGSRGGEQYF. The CDR3 DNA reads TGTGCCAGCAGTTACCGTCCAGGATCTAGAGGGGGCGAGCAGTACTTC.

The rearrangement uses TRBV6-5 and TRBJ1-1; D unresolved. The CDR3 is 15 residues long. The germline V gene encodes CDR1 MNHEY and CDR2 SVGAGI. The V and J ends lost 5 bases and 4 bases respectively, with 17 bases between them. The CDR3 here is CASSRRSRAGTEAFF. CDR3 nucleotide sequence: TGTGCCAGCAGTCGCCGATCACGGGCGGGCACTGAAGCTTTCTTT.

The chain joins TRBV5-1 to TRBJ2-1; 7 bases map to TRBD2. Germline V gives CDR1 SGHRS, CDR2 YFSETQ. The CDR3 covers 16 residues. With 3 bases clipped from V and 7 bases from J, the junction kept 13 bases outside the gene matches. This CDR3 reads CASSSRAGGGGNEQFF. As DNA, the CDR3 is TGCGCCAGCAGCTCACGGGCTGGCGGGGGTGGTAATGAGCAGTTCTTC.

V usage is TRBV7-2 and J usage is TRBJ2-1; possible D gene TRBD2, 5 bases. The ends were cut back, 5 bases at V and 5 bases at J, with 13 bases in the middle. The germline CDR1 and CDR2 sequences are SGHTA and FQGNSA. There are 14 residues in the CDR3. DNA of the CDR3: TGTGCCAGCAGCCCGCAGACTACTAACAATGAGCAGTTCTTC. This encodes CASSPQTTNNEQFF. The full variable domain, in which reference TRBV7-2 and TRBJ2-1 provide the parts outside the CDR3, is GAGVSQSPSNKVTEKGKDVELRCDPISGHTALYWYRQSLGQGLEFLIYFQGNSAPDKSGLPSDRFSAERTGGSVSTLTIQRTQQEDSAVYLCASSPQTTNNEQFFGPGTRLTVL.

CDR3 bases: TGCAGCGCTGCGGGAAGGAGCACAGATACGCAGTATTTT. It specifies CSAAGRSTDTQYF. V and J are TRBV29-1 and TRBJ2-3; tentatively, D is TRBD2 (6 bases). Germline CDR1 and CDR2: SQVTM and ANQGSEA. This CDR3 region has 13 residues. The ends were cut back, 7 bases at V and 0 bases at J, with 11 bases in the middle.

This chain uses TRBV3-1 (or the pseudogene TRBV3-2) with TRBJ1-2, with D possibly TRBD1 on 5 matching bases. Germline CDR1 is LGHDT and CDR2 is YNNKEL (reference sequence). The CDR3 has 11 residues. Between the trimmed V and J ends, which lost 3 bases and 8 bases, there was a span of 7 bases. In DNA, the CDR3 is TGTGCCAGCAGCCAGGGGCTAGGCTACACCTTC. Its protein is CASSQGLGYTF.

This rearrangement joins TRBV10-3 to TRBJ2-1, with 9 bases matching TRBD1. Germline V lookup: CDR1 ENHRY, CDR2 SYGVKD. Trimming cost V 8 bases and J 0 bases; bases outside gene matches: 5. The CDR3 consists of 15 residues. The CDR3: CAIGDRVGSYNEQFF. The CDR3 coding sequence is TGTGCCATCGGGGACAGGGTAGGCTCCTACAATGAGCAGTTCTTC.

V is TRBV9 and J is TRBJ1-1; tentatively, D is TRBD1 (5 bases). Germline CDR1 SGDLS, CDR2 YYNGEE. This CDR3 region has 15 residues. V dropped 2 bases and J dropped 3 bases, with 14 bases sitting between them. CDR3 sequence: CASSVLTESDTEAFF. The CDR3 nucleotides read TGTGCCAGCAGCGTTTTGACAGAGTCAGACACTGAAGCTTTCTTT. Combining the CDR3 with reference TRBV9 and TRBJ1-1 gives the whole variable domain DSGVTQTPKHLITATGQRVTLRCSPRSGDLSVYWYQQSLDQGLQFLIQYYNGEERAKGNILERFSAQQFPDLHSELNLSSLELGDSALYFCASSVLTESDTEAFFGQGTRLTVV.

V and J are TRBV24-1 and TRBJ1-4, with D uncertain. Trimming took 1 base from V and 0 from J, leaving 8 bases between them. This CDR3 is built from 16 residues. Germline V gene data show CDR1 as KGHDR and CDR2 as SFDVKD. DNA for the CDR3: TGTGCCACCAGTGATTTAAACACAACAACTAATGAAAAACTGTTTTTT. It is translated as CATSDLNTTTNEKLFF.

The chain uses TRBV3-1 (or the pseudogene TRBV3-2) and TRBJ2-1; 8 nucleotides line up with TRBD2. V was clipped by 0 bases and J by 4 bases; unmatched bases: 5. This CDR3 is 16 amino acids long. Germline V CDR1 and CDR2: LGHDT, YNNKEL (reference sequence). Written as DNA, the CDR3 is TGTGCCAGCAGCCAAGAAACCGGGGGGGGTTACAATGAGCAGTTCTTC. Its translation is CASSQETGGGYNEQFF.

The chain links TRBV4-1 to TRBJ1-2; D is possibly TRBD1 (6 bases). From germline, CDR1 is MGHRA and CDR2 YSYEKL. The CDR3 sequence is 16 residues long. V was trimmed by 4 bases and J by 4 bases, leaving 19 bases between them. CDR3 loop: CASSLLYTGNSYGYTF. Here the CDR3 DNA reads TGCGCCAGCAGCCTCTTGTATACAGGGAACAGCTATGGCTACACCTTC.

This chain links TRBV15 with TRBJ2-5, with TRBD2 as a possible D gene (7 bases). Germline V gene lookup returns CDR1 LNHNV and CDR2 YYDKDF (reference sequence). The CDR3 extends over 16 amino acids. The V and J ends lost 5 bases and 2 bases respectively, with 18 bases between them. The CDR3, as DNA: TGTGCCACCAGCGACCTGGGGGGCGGGGGACAAGAGACCCAGTACTTC. The encoded protein is CATSDLGGGGQETQYF.

This chain connects TRBV3-1 (or the pseudogene TRBV3-2) to TRBJ2-7, with 9 bases lining up with TRBD2. Germline V gene lookup returns CDR1 LGHDT and CDR2 YNNKEL (reference sequence). The CDR3 totals 15 residues. Unmatched junction bases numbered 6, after V lost 4 bases and J lost 2 bases. CDR3 DNA: TGTGCCAGCAGCCCGAGGGGCGGGGGGGCCTACGAGCAGTACTTC. This sequence encodes CASSPRGGGAYEQYF.

This clone was recorded once. This rearrangement joins TRBV30 to TRBJ1-5; possible D gene TRBD1, 6 bases. Germline V gene sequence: CDR1 GTSNPN, CDR2 SVGIG (reference sequence). The V and J ends lost 2 bases and 4 bases respectively, with 9 bases between them. The CDR3 loop spans 13 amino acids. CDR3 bases: TGTGCCTGGAGTAAACAGGGAAATCAGCCCCAGCATTTT. It translates to CAWSKQGNQPQHF.

About this clone itself: This CDR3 is also generated by other DNA sequences in the sample. The V and J genes are TRBV7-9 and TRBJ2-7; tentatively, D is TRBD1 (6 bases). V shed 1 base and J shed 2 bases, with 15 bases lying between them. The CDR3 is made up of 16 amino acids. CDR1 SEHNR and CDR2 FQNEAQ come from the germline V gene (reference sequence). The CDR3 bases are TGTGCCAGCAGCTTAGGTACAGGGCGCTTCACCTACGAGCAGTACTTC. It specifies CASSLGTGRFTYEQYF.

The genes are TRBV11-2 and TRBJ1-2; tentative D call: TRBD1 (5 bases). CDR1 is SGHAT, CDR2 FQNNGV, per germline. The CDR3 is 14 amino acids. Trimming shortened V by 5 bases and J by 3 bases, and 13 bases separated the two germline ends. CDR3 loop: CASSNKQAYYGYTF. The CDR3 coding sequence is TGTGCCAGCAGCAACAAACAGGCTTACTATGGCTACACCTTC.

The genes are TRBV19 and TRBJ2-3; D perhaps matches TRBD1 (6 bases). CDR1 is LNHDA, CDR2 SQIVND, per germline (reference sequence). Trimming cost V 5 bases and J 0 bases, with 9 bases left between them. CDR3 length: 14 residues. The CDR3 here is CASSLRGSTDTQYF. The CDR3 DNA is TGTGCCAGTAGTCTGAGGGGGAGCACAGATACGCAGTATTTT.

The rearrangement links TRBV6-6 to TRBJ1-3; no reliable D call. This CDR3 is built from 16 residues. Between the trimmed V and J ends, which lost 7 bases and 4 bases, there was a span of 20 bases. CDR1 is MNHNY and CDR2 is SVGAGI in the germline V gene (reference sequence). CDR3 protein: CASNRPDGVTGNTIYF. DNA for the CDR3: TGTGCCAGCAATCGGCCCGACGGGGTTACCGGAAACACCATATATTTT.

The chain carries TRBV27 and TRBJ1-3; TRBD1 matches at 7 bases. V lost 5 bases and J lost 4; bases outside the gene matches: 5. The CDR3 runs to 14 residues. Looked up from germline, CDR1 is MNHEY and CDR2 is SMNVEV (reference sequence). CDR3 amino acids: CASSLTGSGNTIYF. The CDR3 nucleotides read TGTGCCAGCAGTCTGACAGGGTCCGGAAACACCATATATTTT.

The genes are TRBV18 and TRBJ2-1; a possible D gene is TRBD1 (7 bases). This CDR3 is 15 amino acids long. With 3 bases removed from V and 5 bases from J, the gap between germline ends came to 14 bases. Germline-derived CDR1 and CDR2 are KGHSH and LQKENI. CDR3 in amino acids: CASSPDQGGNNEQFF. The CDR3 DNA is TGTGCCAGCTCACCCGACCAGGGGGGTAACAATGAGCAGTTCTTC.